Sequencing of this TCR beta chain was carried out in a study of blood T cell repertoires in COVID-19. On the study more broadly: PBMCs, B-cell-depleted T cells, or T cells were the source of the cDNA or gDNA that made up the material.

Germline values: CDR1 LNHDA, CDR2 SQIVND (reference sequence). The CDR3 covers 14 residues. V was shortened by 6 bases and J by 8 bases, with 17 bases between the two germline ends. In the study's own analysis: By means of reference gene primer amplification, nucleated cell counts were estimated. Method: immunoSEQ multiplex PCR; TCRdb's copy keeps in-frame clones and lacks some. V and J calls and clone size follow that table, whereas D and trimming were derived from the DNA. The repertoire holds 220,000 or so clones, with 80% to 85% as singletons. This chain connects TRBV19 to TRBJ2-1; tentatively, D is TRBD1 (6 bases). Sequenced material: peripheral blood. This TCR came from a woman aged 30 to 39 who had recovered from COVID-19. CDR3 region: CASSPSGRGHEQFF. As DNA, the CDR3 is TGTGCCAGTAGCCCCTCGGGCAGGGGCCATGAGCAGTTCTTC.